This TCR beta chain was recovered during a study of blood T cell repertoires in COVID-19. Study details: Donors in the United States, Italy and Spain gave samples during acute or convalescent COVID-19. The cDNA or gDNA used as material had been derived from T cells, B-cell-depleted T cells, or PBMCs.

Losses at the gene ends were 6 bases for V and 5 bases for J; bases not matched to a gene: 7. Germline CDR1 is MNHEY and CDR2 is SVGAGI. The CDR3 length is 15 residues. Seattle's cohort entered during active infection and was followed longitudinally. In the authors' workflow: By means of reference gene primer amplification, nucleated cell counts were estimated. Libraries were prepared by immunoSEQ multiplex PCR; TCRdb keeps only in-frame clonotypes and omits some of them. V and J calls and clone size are given by that table; D and trimming were obtained from the DNA. The data hold over 150,000 clones, with around nine tenths observed a single time.

The chain links TRBV6-5 to TRBJ2-1; 10 nucleotides match TRBD2. The specimen was peripheral blood. The clonotype was recovered from a man aged 60 to 69 with COVID-19, enrolled during active disease. The CDR3 nucleotides read TGTGCCAGCAGGACCGGGAGCGGGGGGGACAATGAGCAGTTCTTC. Translated, it gives CASRTGSGGDNEQFF.